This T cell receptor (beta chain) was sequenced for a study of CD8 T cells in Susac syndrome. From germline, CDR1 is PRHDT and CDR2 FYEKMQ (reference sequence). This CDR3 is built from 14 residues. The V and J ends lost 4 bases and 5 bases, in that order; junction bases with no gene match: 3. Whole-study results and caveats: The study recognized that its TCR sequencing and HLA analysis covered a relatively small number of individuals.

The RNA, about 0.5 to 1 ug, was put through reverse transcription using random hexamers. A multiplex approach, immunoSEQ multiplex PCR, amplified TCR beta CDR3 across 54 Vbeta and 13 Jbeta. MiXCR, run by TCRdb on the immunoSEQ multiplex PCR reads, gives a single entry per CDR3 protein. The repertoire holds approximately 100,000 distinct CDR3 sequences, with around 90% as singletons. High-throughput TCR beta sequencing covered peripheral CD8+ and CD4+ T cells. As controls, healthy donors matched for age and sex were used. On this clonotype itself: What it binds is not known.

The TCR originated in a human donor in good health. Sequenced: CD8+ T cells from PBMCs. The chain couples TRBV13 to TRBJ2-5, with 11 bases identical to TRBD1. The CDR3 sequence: CASSSGTGGETQYF. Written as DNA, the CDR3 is TGTGCCAGCAGCTCCGGGACAGGGGGGGAGACCCAGTACTTC.